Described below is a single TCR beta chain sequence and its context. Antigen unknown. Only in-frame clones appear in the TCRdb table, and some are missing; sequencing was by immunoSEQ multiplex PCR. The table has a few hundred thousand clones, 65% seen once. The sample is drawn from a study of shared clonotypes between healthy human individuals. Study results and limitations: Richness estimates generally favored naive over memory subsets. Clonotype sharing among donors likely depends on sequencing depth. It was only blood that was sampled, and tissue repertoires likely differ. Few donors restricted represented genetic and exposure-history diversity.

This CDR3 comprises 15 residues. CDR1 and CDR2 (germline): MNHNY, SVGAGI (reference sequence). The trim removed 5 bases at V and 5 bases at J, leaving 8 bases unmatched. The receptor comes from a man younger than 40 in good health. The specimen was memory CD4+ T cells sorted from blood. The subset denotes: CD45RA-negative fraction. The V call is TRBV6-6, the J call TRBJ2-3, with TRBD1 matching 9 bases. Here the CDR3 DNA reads TGTGCCAGCAGTCCCCTTGGGACAGGGAAAGATACGCAGTATTTT. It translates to CASSPLGTGKDTQYF.